Detailed here is one T cell receptor (beta chain). As yet, its antigen is unknown. This record belongs to a study of response to subunit inactivated influenza vaccine. TCRdb reprocessed the RT-PCR reads via MiXCR and lists one record per CDR3 protein. Of around 150,000 distinct CDR3 sequences in the sample, roughly a tenth were seen once. Study-level findings and limits: With each seasonal influenza vaccination, the authors suggested, few new T cells are recruited.

Trimming removed 4 bases from V and 1 base from J, with 10 bases in between. Germline CDR1 and CDR2: SGHNT and YYREEE (reference sequence). The CDR3 is made up of 14 amino acids. The source of this sequence is a man between 50 and 59 years old who received an inactivated influenza vaccine. Sequencing used non-naive T cells sorted from PBMCs, obtained 40 to 50 days after vaccination. J is TRBJ2-3 and V is TRBV5-4; the D is unclear. The CDR3: CASSKTDRTDTQYF. Here the CDR3 DNA reads TGTGCCAGCAGCAAAACGGACCGCACAGATACGCAGTATTTT.